This record looks at one TCR beta chain sequence and its context. The data derive from a study of blood T cell repertoires in COVID-19. In the study overall: The cDNA or gDNA used as material had been derived from T cells, B-cell-depleted T cells, or PBMCs.

The authors' processing: From reference gene primer amplification, estimates of nucleated cell counts were derived. Profiling relied on immunoSEQ multiplex PCR, and the TCRdb table lists in-frame clones only, not all of them. The DNA was the basis for D and trimming; V, J and clone size are from that table. The data contain 70,000 to 95,000 clones, roughly 90% of them singletons. Seattle's cohort entered during active infection and was followed longitudinally. CDR1 and CDR2 from the germline V gene are SGHNT and YYREEE (reference sequence). The CDR3 has 14 residues. Trimming shortened V by 5 bases and J by 4 bases, and 15 bases separated the two germline ends.

Sequenced input: peripheral blood. The V call is TRBV5-4, the J call TRBJ1-2; D may be TRBD1 (5 bases). This clonotype was sampled from a man aged 45-65 years with COVID-19, enrolled during active disease. CDR3 sequence: CASSYLQQAYGYTF. In DNA, the CDR3 is TGTGCCAGCAGTTACTTACAACAGGCCTATGGCTACACCTTC.